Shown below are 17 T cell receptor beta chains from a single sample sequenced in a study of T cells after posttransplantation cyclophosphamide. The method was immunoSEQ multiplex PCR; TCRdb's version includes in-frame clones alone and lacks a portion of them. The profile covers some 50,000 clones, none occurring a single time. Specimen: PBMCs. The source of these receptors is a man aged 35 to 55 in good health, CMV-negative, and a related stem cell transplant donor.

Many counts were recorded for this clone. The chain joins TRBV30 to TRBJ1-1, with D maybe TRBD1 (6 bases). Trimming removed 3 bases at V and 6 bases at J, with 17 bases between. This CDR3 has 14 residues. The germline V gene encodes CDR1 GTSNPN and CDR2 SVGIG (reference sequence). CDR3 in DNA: TGTGCCTGGAGCCTCGAGGGGGACATCCCTGAAGCTTTCTTT. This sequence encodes CAWSLEGDIPEAFF.

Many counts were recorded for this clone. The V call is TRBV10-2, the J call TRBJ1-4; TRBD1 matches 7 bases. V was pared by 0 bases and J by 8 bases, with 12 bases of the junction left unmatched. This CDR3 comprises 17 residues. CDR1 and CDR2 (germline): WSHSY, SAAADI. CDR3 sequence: CASSESLVVGGYEKLFF. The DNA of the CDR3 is TGCGCCAGCAGTGAGTCCCTCGTAGTAGGGGGCTACGAAAAACTGTTTTTT.

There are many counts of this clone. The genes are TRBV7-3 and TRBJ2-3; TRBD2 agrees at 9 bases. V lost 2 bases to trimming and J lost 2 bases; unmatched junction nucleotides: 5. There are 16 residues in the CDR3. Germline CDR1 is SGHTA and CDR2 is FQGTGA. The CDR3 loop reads CASSLGGRGFTDTQYF. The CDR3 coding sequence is TGTGCCAGCAGCTTAGGCGGGAGGGGGTTCACAGATACGCAGTATTTT.

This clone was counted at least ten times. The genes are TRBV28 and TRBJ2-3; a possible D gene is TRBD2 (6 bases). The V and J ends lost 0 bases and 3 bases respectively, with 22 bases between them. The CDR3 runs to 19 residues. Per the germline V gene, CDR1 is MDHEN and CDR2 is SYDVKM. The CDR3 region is CASSLWAGSPREGTDTQYF. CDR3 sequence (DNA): TGTGCCAGCAGTTTATGGGCGGGATCTCCCCGAGAGGGAACAGATACGCAGTATTTT.

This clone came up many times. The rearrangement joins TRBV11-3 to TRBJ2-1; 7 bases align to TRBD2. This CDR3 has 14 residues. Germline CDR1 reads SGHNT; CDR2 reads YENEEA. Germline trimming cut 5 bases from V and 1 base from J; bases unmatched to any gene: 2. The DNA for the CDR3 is TGTGCCAGCAGCGCGCGGGGGTCCTACAATGAGCAGTTCTTC. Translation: CASSARGSYNEQFF.

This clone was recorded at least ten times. The CDR3 DNA sequence: TGTGCCAGCACCTTGGGGGGGAGTGGTGGCTACACCTTC. Translation gives CASTLGGSGGYTF. The chain couples TRBV7-9 to TRBJ1-2; TRBD1 might be the D (5 bases). The CDR3 covers 13 residues. Germline CDR1 SEHNR, CDR2 FQNEAQ (reference sequence). V lost 7 bases and J 7 bases, leaving 16 bases between the germline ends.

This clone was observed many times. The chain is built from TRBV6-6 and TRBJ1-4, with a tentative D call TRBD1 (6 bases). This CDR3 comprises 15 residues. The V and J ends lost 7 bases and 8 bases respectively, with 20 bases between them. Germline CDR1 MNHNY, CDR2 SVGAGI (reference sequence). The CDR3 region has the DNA TGTGCCAGCACCATTGTTGAGGGGGACTACGAAAAACTGTTTTTT. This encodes CASTIVEGDYEKLFF.

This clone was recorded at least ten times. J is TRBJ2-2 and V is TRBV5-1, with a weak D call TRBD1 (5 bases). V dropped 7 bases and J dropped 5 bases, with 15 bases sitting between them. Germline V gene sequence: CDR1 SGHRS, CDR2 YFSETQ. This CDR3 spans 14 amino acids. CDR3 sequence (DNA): TGCGCCAGCGAGGCAGGGATGGCGACCGGGGAGCTGTTTTTT. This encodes CASEAGMATGELFF.

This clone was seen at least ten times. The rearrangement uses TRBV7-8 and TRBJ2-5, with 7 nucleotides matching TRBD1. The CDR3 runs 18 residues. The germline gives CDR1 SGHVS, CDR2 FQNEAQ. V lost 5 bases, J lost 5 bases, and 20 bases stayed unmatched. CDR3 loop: CASSKSGAGGSPMETQYF. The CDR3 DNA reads TGTGCCAGCAGCAAAAGTGGTGCAGGGGGTTCTCCAATGGAGACCCAGTACTTC.

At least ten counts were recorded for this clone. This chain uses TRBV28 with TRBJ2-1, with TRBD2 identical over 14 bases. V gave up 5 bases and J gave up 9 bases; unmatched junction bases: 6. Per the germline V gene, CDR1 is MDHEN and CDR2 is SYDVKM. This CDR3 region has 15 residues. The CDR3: CASSVTSGRVGEQFF. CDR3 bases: TGTGCCAGCAGTGTGACTAGCGGGAGGGTAGGTGAGCAGTTCTTC.

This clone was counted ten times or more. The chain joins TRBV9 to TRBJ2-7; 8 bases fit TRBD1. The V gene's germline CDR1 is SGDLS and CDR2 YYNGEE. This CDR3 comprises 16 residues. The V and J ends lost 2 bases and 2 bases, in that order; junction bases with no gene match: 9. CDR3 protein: CASSVATGQGPYEQYF. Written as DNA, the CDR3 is TGTGCCAGCAGCGTTGCTACCGGACAGGGACCCTACGAGCAGTACTTC.

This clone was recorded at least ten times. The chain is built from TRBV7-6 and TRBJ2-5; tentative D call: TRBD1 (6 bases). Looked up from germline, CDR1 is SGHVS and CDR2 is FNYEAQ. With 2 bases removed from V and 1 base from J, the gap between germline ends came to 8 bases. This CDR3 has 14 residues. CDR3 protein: CASSLIGGQETQYF. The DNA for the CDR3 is TGTGCCAGCAGCTTAATAGGGGGCCAAGAGACCCAGTACTTC.

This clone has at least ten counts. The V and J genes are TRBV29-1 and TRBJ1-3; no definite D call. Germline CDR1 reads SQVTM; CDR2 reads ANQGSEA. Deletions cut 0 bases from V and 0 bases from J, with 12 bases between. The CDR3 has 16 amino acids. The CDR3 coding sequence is TGCAGCGTTGAAGATTTCTGGCCAGGCTCTGGAAACACCATATATTTT. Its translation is CSVEDFWPGSGNTIYF.

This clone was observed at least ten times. The CDR3 loop is CASSFAGLNQPQHF. CDR3 DNA: TGTGCCAGCAGCTTCGCGGGATTGAACCAGCCCCAGCATTTT. This chain connects TRBV7-9 to TRBJ1-5; D gene ambiguous. There are 14 residues in the CDR3. The V end was cut by 3 bases, the J end by 7 bases, with 13 bases between. Germline CDR1 is SEHNR and CDR2 is FQNEAQ (reference sequence). The complete variable domain, with remaining parts taken from reference TRBV7-9 and TRBJ1-5, reads DTGVSQNPRHKITKRGQNVTFRCDPISEHNRLYWYRQTLGQGPEFLTYFQNEAQLEKSRLLSDRFSAERPKGSFSTLEIQRTEQGDSAMYLCASSFAGLNQPQHFGDGTRLSIL.

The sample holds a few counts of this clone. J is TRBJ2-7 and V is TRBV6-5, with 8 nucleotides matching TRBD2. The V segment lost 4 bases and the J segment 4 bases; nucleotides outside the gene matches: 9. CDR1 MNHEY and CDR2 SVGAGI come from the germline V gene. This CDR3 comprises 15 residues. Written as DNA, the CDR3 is TGTGCCAGCAGTTTCGGACTAGCCCGCGGTTACGAGCAGTACTTC. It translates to CASSFGLARGYEQYF.

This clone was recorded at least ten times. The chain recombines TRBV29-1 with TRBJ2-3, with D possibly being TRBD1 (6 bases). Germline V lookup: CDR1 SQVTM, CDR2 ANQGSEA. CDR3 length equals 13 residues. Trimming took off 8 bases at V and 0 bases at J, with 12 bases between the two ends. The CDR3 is CSSWTASTDTQYF. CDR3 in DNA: TGCAGCTCTTGGACAGCTAGCACAGATACGCAGTATTTT.

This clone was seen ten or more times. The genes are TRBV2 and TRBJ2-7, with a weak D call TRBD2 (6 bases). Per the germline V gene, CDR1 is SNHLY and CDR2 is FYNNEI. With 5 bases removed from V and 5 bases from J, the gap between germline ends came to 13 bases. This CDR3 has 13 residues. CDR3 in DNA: TGTGCCAGCAGTCAAACGGGACTCGACGAGCAGTACTTC. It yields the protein CASSQTGLDEQYF.